This TCR beta chain was recorded in a study of blood T cell repertoires in COVID-19. Overall study context: Sources were T cells, B-cell-depleted T cells, or PBMCs; the material itself was cDNA or gDNA.

The ends lost 3 bases at V and 2 bases at J; junction bases unmatched: 13. Looked up from germline, CDR1 is SEHNR and CDR2 is FQNEAQ (reference sequence). The CDR3 loop spans 19 amino acids. As originally analysed: Nucleated cell number was recorded as an estimate derived from reference gene primer amplification. Assay: immunoSEQ multiplex PCR; the TCRdb copy retains only in-frame clones and omits some. V and J calls and clone size are as listed in that table; D and trimming were resolved from the DNA. The sample carries over 200,000 clones, approximately 90% recorded once. In assigning cohorts, the study relied on participant-reported clinical history.

Sequencing was performed on PBMCs or T cells enriched from blood (not recorded which). This TCR derives from a human donor in a cohort exposed to, infected with or recovered from COVID-19 (not recorded which). The donor label of this sample is uncertain. The V gene is TRBV7-9, the J gene TRBJ2-3; 11 bases are shared with TRBD2. The CDR3 protein is CASSLGGHGLAGNTDTQYF. The CDR3 nucleotides read TGTGCCAGCAGCTTGGGGGGACACGGACTAGCGGGTAACACAGATACGCAGTATTTT.